A single sample is the source of the 8 T cell receptor beta chains below, sequenced in a study of blood T cell repertoires in COVID-19. Clones were read by immunoSEQ multiplex PCR, and TCRdb kept only the in-frame ones, dropping some. Among roughly 250,000 clones listed, approximately 91% were seen once. Sequencing input: PBMCs or T cells enriched from blood (not recorded which). The receptor set was obtained from a woman aged 40 to 50 with acute COVID-19.

CDR3 residues: CASSFTGVGQAKNIQYF. DNA for the CDR3: TGTGCCAGCAGCTTTACAGGGGTGGGGCAAGCCAAAAACATTCAGTACTTC. The gene calls are TRBV5-4 and TRBJ2-4, with TRBD1 matching over 7 bases. The V gene's germline CDR1 is SGHNT and CDR2 YYREEE (reference sequence). With V trimmed by 2 bases and J by 0 bases, 8 bases remained unmatched. The CDR3 runs to 17 residues.

This chain uses TRBV3-1 (or the pseudogene TRBV3-2) with TRBJ2-1, with D possibly matching TRBD1 (6 bases). Germline CDR1 LGHDT, CDR2 YNNKEL (reference sequence). The CDR3 runs to 17 residues. V was trimmed by 4 bases and J by 6 bases, leaving 22 bases between them. CDR3 amino acids: CASSPHLCPKGGNEQFF. The CDR3, as DNA: TGTGCCAGCAGCCCCCATTTATGCCCCAAAGGGGGCAATGAGCAGTTCTTC.

For the CDR3, the DNA is TGTGCCAGCAGTGAAGTTGGGCACAGCTCTGGAAACACCATATATTTT. Its protein product is CASSEVGHSSGNTIYF. The chain recombines TRBV2 with TRBJ1-3; D gene uncertain. Deletions cut 1 base from V and 0 bases from J, with 10 bases between. The CDR3 spans 16 residues. CDR1 is SNHLY, CDR2 FYNNEI, per germline.

This chain links TRBV19 with TRBJ2-3, with D tentatively TRBD2 (6 bases). Germline-derived CDR1 and CDR2 are LNHDA and SQIVND (reference sequence). This CDR3 has 13 residues. Trimming shortened V by 6 bases and J by 3 bases, and 10 bases separated the two germline ends. CDR3 in amino acids: CASRHSGTDTQYF. CDR3 coding DNA: TGTGCCAGTAGGCATAGCGGTACAGATACGCAGTATTTT. Based on the CDR3 plus reference TRBV19 and TRBJ2-3, the full variable domain is DGGITQSPKYLFRKEGQNVTLSCEQNLNHDAMYWYRQDPGQGLRLIYYSQIVNDFQKGDIAEGYSVSREKKESFPLTVTSAQKNPTAFYLCASRHSGTDTQYFGPGTRLTVL.

V usage is TRBV7-9 and J usage is TRBJ1-5; D gene unclear. From germline, CDR1 is SEHNR and CDR2 FQNEAQ (reference sequence). Deletions cut 4 bases from V and 6 bases from J, with 10 bases between. The CDR3 is made up of 13 amino acids. The CDR3: CASSWEETQPQHF. The CDR3 bases are TGTGCCAGCAGCTGGGAGGAAACTCAGCCCCAGCATTTT.

This clone has a handful of counts. The chain uses TRBV7-2 and TRBJ1-4; D is uncertain. The CDR3 is made up of 14 amino acids. CDR1 and CDR2 (germline): SGHTA, FQGNSA. V lost 1 base and J lost 4, with 7 bases in between. The CDR3: CASSLGGFNEKLFF. The DNA of the CDR3 is TGTGCCAGCAGCTTAGGAGGGTTTAATGAAAAACTGTTTTTT.

The chain employs TRBV19 and TRBJ1-5; 8 nucleotides match TRBD1. Germline CDR1 is LNHDA and CDR2 is SQIVND (reference sequence). This CDR3 is 19 amino acids long. V lost 6 bases and J lost 8; bases outside the gene matches: 24. The CDR3 DNA reads TGTGCCAGTAGCGGGACAGGTGTGGGGACAATGGGCAGACTGGAGCCCCAGCATTTT. This codes for CASSGTGVGTMGRLEPQHF. The complete variable domain, with remaining parts taken from reference TRBV19 and TRBJ1-5, reads DGGITQSPKYLFRKEGQNVTLSCEQNLNHDAMYWYRQDPGQGLRLIYYSQIVNDFQKGDIAEGYSVSREKKESFPLTVTSAQKNPTAFYLCASSGTGVGTMGRLEPQHFGDGTRLSIL.

The rearrangement joins TRBV18 to TRBJ2-6; 8 bases fit TRBD1. Per the germline V gene, CDR1 is KGHSH and CDR2 is LQKENI. After removal of 5 bases from V and 2 bases from J, the junction contained 8 bases not matched to a gene. The CDR3 is made up of 17 amino acids. CDR3 residues: CASSSGTGGTGANVLTF. The DNA for the CDR3 is TGTGCCAGCTCATCTGGGACAGGTGGCACTGGGGCCAACGTCCTGACTTTC.